This paragraph reports one T cell receptor (beta chain). A junction boundary mismatches the germline segment, possibly from a read error. This CDR3 contains 12 residues. Germline V gene data show CDR1 as SGHAT and CDR2 as FQDESV (reference sequence). Starting from approximately 0.45 ug of total RNA, TCR beta cDNA was produced with a primer in the constant region. Three nested multiplex PCR rounds, a slightly modified ARM-PCR, produced the libraries for TCR beta. The study ran its first two PCR rounds for around 10 cycles each, using TRBV1-TRBV30 forward primers and a C-beta reverse primer. TCRdb reprocessed the multiplex PCR reads with MiXCR, giving one entry per CDR3 protein. This sample yields about 190,000 distinct CDR3 sequences, of which around four fifths are seen a single time; about a sixth belongs to the top ten. Co-extracted RNA and DNA came from roughly 20-30 mg of unsorted bulk tissue. Through surgical resection, the patients' primary liver carcinoma was treated. Donors were untreated and chronically infected with HBV.

The data originate from a study of tumor-infiltrating lymphocytes in primary liver carcinoma. Study as a whole: Patients, male and female, were 30 to 69 years old.

The V gene is TRBV11-1, the J gene TRBJ2-5; the D gene is possibly TRBD2 (5 bases). This receptor was taken from a man in his forties or fifties with primary liver carcinoma and hepatitis B virus infection. The source material was tumor tissue from primary liver carcinoma. The CDR3 DNA follows: TGTGCCAGCAGCCAGCTCGGGGAGACCCAGCACTTC. Its protein is CASSQLGETQHF.